Following are 27 T cell receptor beta chains from one sample sequenced in a study of blood T cell repertoires in COVID-19. TCRdb's copy holds only in-frame clones and misses some; the assay was immunoSEQ multiplex PCR. Among approximately 82,000 clones listed, 85% to 95% were seen once. Input material: peripheral blood. The receptor source for this set is a woman aged 55-70 years with active COVID-19.

This clone appeared a single time. This sequence joins TRBV29-1 and TRBJ2-2, with a possible D match to TRBD2 (6 bases). The V gene's germline CDR1 is SQVTM and CDR2 ANQGSEA. The CDR3 covers 14 residues. V lost 3 bases and J 4 bases, leaving 12 bases between the germline ends. The CDR3 reads CSVETGRGTGELFF. The DNA of the CDR3 is TGCAGCGTTGAGACGGGGCGGGGCACCGGGGAGCTGTTTTTT.

The J gene is TRBJ2-1, the V gene TRBV28; 8 bases fit TRBD2. Germline CDR1 is MDHEN and CDR2 is SYDVKM. This CDR3 has 16 residues. After removal of 6 bases from V and 4 bases from J, the junction contained 11 bases not matched to a gene. Here the CDR3 reads CASSIRAGEGYNEQFF. The DNA for the CDR3 is TGTGCCAGCAGCATCAGAGCGGGAGAGGGATACAATGAGCAGTTCTTC.

The chain joins TRBV2 to TRBJ2-7; 12 nucleotides match TRBD2. The V gene's germline CDR1 is SNHLY and CDR2 FYNNEI. V shed 6 bases, J shed 4 bases, and the junction held 13 bases outside the gene matches. This CDR3 has 17 residues. CDR3 protein: CASRTLAGGSILYEQYF. CDR3 DNA sequence: TGTGCCAGCAGAACACTAGCGGGAGGTTCGATTTTGTACGAGCAGTACTTC.

This rearrangement joins TRBV27 to TRBJ1-2, with D hard to call. V lost 3 bases and J 4 bases, leaving 15 bases between the germline ends. Germline CDR1 reads MNHEY; CDR2 reads SMNVEV (reference sequence). The CDR3 spans 15 residues. CDR3 bases: TGTGCCAGCAGTTTGGGTGACAACGGCATCTATGGCTACACCTTC. This codes for CASSLGDNGIYGYTF.

The CDR3 nucleotides read TGTGCCAGCAGCGTAGCGTCGGCGACACGCACAGATACGCAGTATTTT. Its protein product is CASSVASATRTDTQYF. The chain has TRBV9 and TRBJ2-3; D not resolved. Per the germline V gene, CDR1 is SGDLS and CDR2 is YYNGEE. The CDR3 extends over 16 amino acids. V shed 0 bases and J shed 1 base, with 12 bases lying between them.

The chain carries TRBV7-2 and TRBJ1-1, with 8 bases fitting TRBD1. The V segment lost 1 base and the J segment 4 bases; nucleotides outside the gene matches: 2. Per the germline V gene, CDR1 is SGHTA and CDR2 is FQGNSA. The CDR3 runs 14 residues. The CDR3 reads CASSLGTGITEAFF. CDR3 nucleotides: TGTGCCAGCAGCTTAGGGACAGGGATCACTGAAGCTTTCTTT.

This chain connects TRBV29-1 to TRBJ1-1; D might be TRBD1 (5 bases). V dropped 4 bases and J dropped 1 base, with 7 bases sitting between them. Germline CDR1 reads SQVTM; CDR2 reads ANQGSEA. The CDR3 covers 12 residues. CDR3: CSVGGGNTEAFF. The CDR3 nucleotides read TGCAGCGTTGGCGGGGGGAACACTGAAGCTTTCTTT.

This clone was counted only a few times. The V gene is TRBV9, the J gene TRBJ2-1; 7 bases align to TRBD2. The V and J ends lost 3 bases and 3 bases, in that order; junction bases with no gene match: 6. The germline CDR1 and CDR2 sequences are SGDLS and YYNGEE. CDR3 length: 15 residues. The CDR3 is CASSAGGNDYNEQFF. DNA of the CDR3: TGTGCCAGCAGCGCCGGGGGGAACGACTACAATGAGCAGTTCTTC.

The CDR3 DNA is TGCGCCAGCCGGGACTCATGGTCGGGGGTCCAGCATTTT. Amino acid sequence: CASRDSWSGVQHF. The chain couples TRBV10-2 to TRBJ1-5; D may be TRBD1 (5 bases). CDR1 WSHSY and CDR2 SAAADI come from the germline V gene. V shed 8 bases and J shed 12 bases, with 20 bases lying between them. The CDR3 runs 13 residues.

The chain carries TRBV30 and TRBJ1-3; 8 bases match TRBD1. V shed 3 bases and J 0 bases; nucleotides not matched to a gene: 10. The CDR3 covers 17 residues. Germline-derived CDR1 and CDR2 are GTSNPN and SVGIG (reference sequence). CDR3 nucleotides: TGTGCCTGGAGCCACTACAGGGGGGTTCTCTCTGGAAACACCATATATTTT. It specifies CAWSHYRGVLSGNTIYF.

The genes are TRBV24-1 and TRBJ2-1; 12 bases line up with TRBD2. After removal of 2 bases from V and 2 bases from J, the junction contained 12 bases not matched to a gene. Germline-derived CDR1 and CDR2 are KGHDR and SFDVKD. The CDR3 extends over 20 amino acids. The CDR3 nucleotides are TGTGCCACCAGTGATTCACTGACTAGCGGGAGCCCCGGGACCTACAATGAGCAGTTCTTC. Protein product: CATSDSLTSGSPGTYNEQFF.

The chain combines TRBV5-1 with TRBJ2-2; D unclear. This CDR3 spans 15 amino acids. V was pared by 4 bases and J by 4 bases, with 14 bases between. The germline V gene has CDR1 SGHRS and CDR2 YFSETQ. CDR3 coding DNA: TGCGCCAGCAGCCCCGGAACGGCAGGCACCGGGGAGCTGTTTTTT. It yields the protein CASSPGTAGTGELFF. Full variable domain (missing parts from reference TRBV5-1 and TRBJ2-2): KAGVTQTPRYLIKTRGQQVTLSCSPISGHRSVSWYQQTPGQGLQFLFEYFSETQRNKGNFPGRFSGRQFSNSRSEMNVSTLELGDSALYLCASSPGTAGTGELFFGEGSRLTVL.

The V call is TRBV11-2, the J call TRBJ2-7; D is perhaps TRBD2 (5 bases). There are 16 residues in the CDR3. Germline-derived CDR1 and CDR2 are SGHAT and FQNNGV. V lost 1 base and J lost 0, with 13 bases in between. DNA of the CDR3: TGTGCCAGCAGCTTAGGGACTCTCAGAAGCTCCTACGAGCAGTACTTC. This codes for CASSLGTLRSSYEQYF.

The chain combines TRBV7-9 with TRBJ1-4; 7 nucleotides agree with TRBD1. Unmatched junction bases numbered 8, after V lost 5 bases and J lost 2 bases. This CDR3 spans 16 amino acids. The germline V gene encodes CDR1 SEHNR and CDR2 FQNEAQ (reference sequence). The CDR3 spells CASSARRTGTNEKLFF. CDR3 bases: TGTGCCAGCAGCGCCCGGCGGACAGGTACTAATGAAAAACTGTTTTTT.

The rearrangement uses TRBV9 and TRBJ2-7; 10 bases are a match to TRBD2. In germline, CDR1 is SGDLS, CDR2 YYNGEE. The CDR3 covers 16 residues. Germline trimming cut 0 bases from V and 7 bases from J; bases unmatched to any gene: 10. CDR3 sequence reads: CASSVGPSGSQGEQYF. In nucleotides, the CDR3 is TGTGCCAGCAGCGTAGGTCCTAGCGGGAGCCAGGGGGAGCAGTACTTC.

The CDR3 nucleotides read TGTGCCAGCAGTGTAGCGGGCGCCATCTCCTACGAGCAGTACTTC. Protein: CASSVAGAISYEQYF. The V gene is TRBV6-1, the J gene TRBJ2-7; 7 positions agree with TRBD2. V lost 4 bases and J lost 0; bases outside the gene matches: 6. The CDR3 contains 15 residues. In germline, CDR1 is MNHNS, CDR2 SASEGT.

CDR3 sequence (DNA): TGCGCCAGCAGCGGTGGACTCCCCCGCACAGATACGCAGTATTTT. Translated: CASSGGLPRTDTQYF. The V and J genes are TRBV5-1 and TRBJ2-3, with TRBD2 as a possible D gene (5 bases). The ends were cut back, 4 bases at V and 1 base at J, with 13 bases in the middle. CDR1 is SGHRS and CDR2 is YFSETQ in the germline V gene. This CDR3 comprises 15 residues. The entire variable domain, with the rest obtained from reference TRBV5-1 and TRBJ2-3, is as follows: KAGVTQTPRYLIKTRGQQVTLSCSPISGHRSVSWYQQTPGQGLQFLFEYFSETQRNKGNFPGRFSGRQFSNSRSEMNVSTLELGDSALYLCASSGGLPRTDTQYFGPGTRLTVL.

For the CDR3, the DNA is TGTGCCAGCAGCTTAAGTCCCATAGGGGTTTACGAGCAGTACTTC. Amino acid sequence: CASSLSPIGVYEQYF. The chain combines TRBV7-2 with TRBJ2-7; possible D gene TRBD1, 5 bases. V lost 2 bases and J lost 4, with 15 bases in between. Germline CDR1 is SGHTA and CDR2 is FQGNSA. This CDR3 has 15 amino acids.

The CDR3 nucleotides are TGCGCCAGCAGCACAGACAGGGCTACTTCCTACGAGCAGTACTTC. This gives the protein CASSTDRATSYEQYF. The genes are TRBV5-1 and TRBJ2-7; 7 bases fit TRBD1. The trim removed 4 bases at V and 1 base at J, leaving 8 bases unmatched. The CDR3 is 15 residues long. CDR1 is SGHRS, CDR2 YFSETQ, per germline.

This chain links TRBV19 with TRBJ1-6; D is undetermined. The germline gives CDR1 LNHDA, CDR2 SQIVND (reference sequence). The V end was cut by 5 bases, the J end by 0 bases, with 8 bases between. The CDR3 consists of 15 residues. This CDR3 reads CASSETPSYNSPLHF. Written as DNA, the CDR3 is TGTGCCAGTAGTGAGACACCCTCCTATAATTCACCCCTCCACTTT.

J is TRBJ2-5 and V is TRBV11-2; 10 bases align to TRBD1. J lost 5 bases, V lost 2 bases, and 5 bases had no gene match. The CDR3 extends over 15 amino acids. CDR1 and CDR2 (germline): SGHAT, FQNNGV. DNA of the CDR3: TGTGCCAGCAGCTTAACCCGGACAGGGGGGGAGACCCAGTACTTC. Its protein product is CASSLTRTGGETQYF.

This clone was detected only once. The rearrangement links TRBV11-2 to TRBJ1-2; D is possibly TRBD1 (5 bases). In germline, CDR1 is SGHAT, CDR2 FQNNGV. The CDR3 length is 13 residues. The V end was cut by 5 bases, the J end by 8 bases, with 15 bases between. CDR3 DNA sequence: TGTGCCAGCAGCCCGGGGACGGGAGAGGGCTACACCTTC. This gives the protein CASSPGTGEGYTF.

This chain links TRBV28 with TRBJ2-1, with 9 bases identical to TRBD2. Trimming removed 7 bases from V and 6 bases from J; junction bases left unmatched: 13. This CDR3 is 16 amino acids long. Per germline, CDR1 MDHEN and CDR2 SYDVKM. The CDR3 sequence is CASNSAGTSLSNEQFF. The CDR3 DNA is TGTGCCAGCAACTCAGCCGGGACTAGCCTTTCCAATGAGCAGTTCTTC.

This clone was found once. DNA of the CDR3: TGTGCCACAGAAACCCAGGGCCTTGGCGGGAGGGCCGGTGAGCAGTTCTTC. It codes for CATETQGLGGRAGEQFF. The chain couples TRBV24-1 to TRBJ2-1; 9 bases map to TRBD2. The germline gives CDR1 KGHDR, CDR2 SFDVKD. The CDR3 totals 17 residues. The ends lost 10 bases at V and 9 bases at J; junction bases unmatched: 21.

V gene TRBV6-5 combines with J gene TRBJ1-2; TRBD1 might be the D (6 bases). Trimming took off 5 bases at V and 0 bases at J, with 10 bases between the two ends. The V gene's germline CDR1 is MNHEY and CDR2 SVGAGI. This CDR3 region has 14 residues. DNA of the CDR3: TGTGCCAGCAGTCCAGAGGGGGCTAACTATGGCTACACCTTC. Amino acids: CASSPEGANYGYTF.

V is TRBV11-2 and J is TRBJ2-4; D is undetermined. CDR1 SGHAT and CDR2 FQNNGV come from the germline V gene. CDR3 length equals 14 residues. Between the trimmed V and J ends, which lost 2 bases and 0 bases, there was a span of 5 bases. This CDR3 reads CASSLSIAKNIQYF. CDR3 nucleotide sequence: TGTGCCAGCAGCTTAAGCATAGCCAAAAACATTCAGTACTTC.

The chain is built from TRBV28 and TRBJ2-1, with unresolved D. V shed 6 bases and J shed 2 bases, with 5 bases lying between them. Per germline, CDR1 MDHEN and CDR2 SYDVKM. This CDR3 region has 12 residues. CDR3 residues: CASSRTYNEQFF. Here the CDR3 DNA reads TGTGCCAGCAGCCGTACCTACAATGAGCAGTTCTTC. Using reference TRBV28 and TRBJ2-1 for the parts outside the CDR3, the full variable domain is DVKVTQSSRYLVKRTGEKVFLECVQDMDHENMFWYRQDPGLGLRLIYFSYDVKMKEKGDIPEGYSVSREKKERFSLILESASTNQTSMYLCASSRTYNEQFFGPGTRLTVL.